This T cell receptor (beta chain) was sequenced for a study of cytomegalovirus exposure and HLA in healthy donors. Study conclusions and caveats: Roughly uniform depth of sequencing across donors was assumed in presence/absence analyses. A later analysis linked around 15,000 TCR beta sequences to HLA alleles at 0.05 false discovery rate.

Primers: 60 Vbeta forward and 13 Jbeta reverse. Method: immunoSEQ multiplex PCR; TCRdb's copy keeps in-frame clones and lacks some. The sample holds about 94,000 clones; roughly 80% are singletons and the top ten take roughly 7%. As to this clone: Its antigen is currently unknown.

The clonotype was recovered from a man in his forties in good health and CMV-seropositive. The sequencing sample was made of PBMCs.

This CDR3 is CASSSILGAQSPLHF. The CDR3 region has the DNA TGTGCCAGCAGCTCAATACTGGGGGCGCAGTCACCCCTCCACTTT. The chain couples TRBV5-4 to TRBJ1-6; possible D gene TRBD1, 6 bases. Looked up from germline, CDR1 is SGHNT and CDR2 is YYREEE (reference sequence). This CDR3 has 15 amino acids. V shed 3 bases and J shed 10 bases, with 17 bases lying between them.